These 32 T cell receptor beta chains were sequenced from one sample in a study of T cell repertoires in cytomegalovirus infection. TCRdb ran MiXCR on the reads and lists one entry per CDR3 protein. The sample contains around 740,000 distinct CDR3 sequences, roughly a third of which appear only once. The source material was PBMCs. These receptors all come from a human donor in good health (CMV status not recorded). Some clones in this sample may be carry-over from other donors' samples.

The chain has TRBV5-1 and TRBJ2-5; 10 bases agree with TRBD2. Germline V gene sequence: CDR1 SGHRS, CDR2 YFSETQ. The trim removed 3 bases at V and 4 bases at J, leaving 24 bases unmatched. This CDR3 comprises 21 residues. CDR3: CASSSISPSGRAFHQTETQYF. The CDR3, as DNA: TGCGCCAGCAGCTCGATATCCCCAAGCGGGAGGGCCTTTCATCAGACAGAGACCCAGTACTTC.

The CDR3, as DNA: TGCAGTGCTAGAGAGGGGGGAAACGGCTATGGCTACACCTTC. Translation: CSAREGGNGYGYTF. The chain links TRBV20-1 to TRBJ1-2, with TRBD1 as a possible D gene (5 bases). This CDR3 has 14 amino acids. The ends were cut back, 0 bases at V and 4 bases at J, with 12 bases in the middle. Germline V gives CDR1 DFQATT, CDR2 SNEGSKA (reference sequence).

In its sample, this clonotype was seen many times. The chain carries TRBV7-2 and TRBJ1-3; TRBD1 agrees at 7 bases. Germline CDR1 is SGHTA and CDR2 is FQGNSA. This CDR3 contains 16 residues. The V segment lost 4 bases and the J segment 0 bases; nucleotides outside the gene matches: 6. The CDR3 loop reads CASSSRGRSSGNTIYF. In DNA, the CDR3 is TGTGCCAGCAGCTCGAGGGGGCGCAGCTCTGGAAACACCATATATTTT.

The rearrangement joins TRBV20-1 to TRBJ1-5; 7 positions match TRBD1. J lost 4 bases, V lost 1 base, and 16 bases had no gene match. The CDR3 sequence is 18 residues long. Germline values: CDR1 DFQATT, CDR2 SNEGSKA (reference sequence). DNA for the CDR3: TGCAGTGCTAGAGGTCGACTCAATTGGGACAGAATTAATCAGCCCCAGCATTTT. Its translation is CSARGRLNWDRINQPQHF.

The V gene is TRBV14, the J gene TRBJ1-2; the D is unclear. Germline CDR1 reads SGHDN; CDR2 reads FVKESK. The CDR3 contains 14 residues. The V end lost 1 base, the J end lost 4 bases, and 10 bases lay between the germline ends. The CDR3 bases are TGTGCCAGCAGCCAAGTCCAGGCAGTCTATGGCTACACCTTC. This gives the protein CASSQVQAVYGYTF. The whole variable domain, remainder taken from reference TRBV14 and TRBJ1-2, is EAGVTQFPSHSVIEKGQTVTLRCDPISGHDNLYWYRRVMGKEIKFLLHFVKESKQDESGMPNNRFLAERTGGTYSTLKVQPAELEDSGVYFCASSQVQAVYGYTFGSGTRLTVV.

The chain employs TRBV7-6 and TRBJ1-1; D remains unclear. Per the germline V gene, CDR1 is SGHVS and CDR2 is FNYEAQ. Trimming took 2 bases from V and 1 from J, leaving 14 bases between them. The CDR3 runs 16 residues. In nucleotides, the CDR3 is TGTGCCAGCAGCTTACCACTTGGACGGTGGAACACTGAAGCTTTCTTT. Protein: CASSLPLGRWNTEAFF.

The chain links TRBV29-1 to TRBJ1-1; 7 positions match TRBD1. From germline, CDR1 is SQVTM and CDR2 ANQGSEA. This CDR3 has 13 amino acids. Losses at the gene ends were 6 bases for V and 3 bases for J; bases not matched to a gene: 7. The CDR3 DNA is TGCAGCGTCGATGGCCAGGGGGACACTGAAGCTTTCTTT. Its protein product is CSVDGQGDTEAFF.

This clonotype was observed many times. CDR3 region: CASSLRQDLGGDTDTQYF. The CDR3 region has the DNA TGTGCCAGCAGTTTACGTCAGGATTTGGGCGGGGACACAGATACGCAGTATTTT. The J gene is TRBJ2-3, the V gene TRBV27; D possibly corresponds to TRBD2 (6 bases). Germline CDR1 is MNHEY and CDR2 is SMNVEV (reference sequence). V was pared by 2 bases and J by 2 bases, with 20 bases between. This CDR3 spans 18 amino acids.

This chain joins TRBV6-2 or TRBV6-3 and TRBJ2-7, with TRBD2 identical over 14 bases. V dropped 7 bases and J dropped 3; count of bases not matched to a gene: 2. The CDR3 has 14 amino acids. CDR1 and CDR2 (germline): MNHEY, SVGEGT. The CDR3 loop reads CASIGLAGGYEQYF. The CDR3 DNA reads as TGTGCCAGCATTGGACTAGCGGGAGGCTACGAGCAGTACTTC.

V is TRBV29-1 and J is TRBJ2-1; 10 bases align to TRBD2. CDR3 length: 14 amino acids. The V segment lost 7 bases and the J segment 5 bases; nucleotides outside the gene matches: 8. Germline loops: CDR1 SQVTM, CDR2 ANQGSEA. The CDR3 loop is CSDLQRGGNNEQFF. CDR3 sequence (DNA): TGCAGCGATCTTCAGCGGGGGGGAAACAATGAGCAGTTCTTC.

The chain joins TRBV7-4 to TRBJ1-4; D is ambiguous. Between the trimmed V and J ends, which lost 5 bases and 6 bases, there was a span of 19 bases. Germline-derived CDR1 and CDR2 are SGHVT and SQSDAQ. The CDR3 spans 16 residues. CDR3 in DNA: TGTGCCAGCAGCCCCACTTCCCGCGACGGGTATGAAAAACTGTTTTTT. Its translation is CASSPTSRDGYEKLFF.

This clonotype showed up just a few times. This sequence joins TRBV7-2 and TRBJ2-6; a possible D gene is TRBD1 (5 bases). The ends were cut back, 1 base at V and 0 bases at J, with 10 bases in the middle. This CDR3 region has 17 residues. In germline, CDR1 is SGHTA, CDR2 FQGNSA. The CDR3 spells CASSLGGRASGANVLTF. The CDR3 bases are TGTGCCAGCAGCTTAGGGGGCAGGGCCTCTGGGGCCAACGTCCTGACTTTC.

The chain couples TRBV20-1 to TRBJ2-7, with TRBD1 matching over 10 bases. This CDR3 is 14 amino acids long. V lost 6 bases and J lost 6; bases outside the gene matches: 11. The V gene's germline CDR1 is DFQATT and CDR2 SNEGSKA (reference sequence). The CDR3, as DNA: TGCAGTGCCTACCGGGACAGGGACAGGGGCGAGCAGTACTTC. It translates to CSAYRDRDRGEQYF.

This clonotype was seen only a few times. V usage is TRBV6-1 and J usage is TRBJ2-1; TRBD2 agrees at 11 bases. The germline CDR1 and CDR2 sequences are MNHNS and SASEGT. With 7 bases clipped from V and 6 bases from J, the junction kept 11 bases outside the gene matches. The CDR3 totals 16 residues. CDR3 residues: CASTRNSGRASNEQFF. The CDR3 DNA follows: TGTGCCAGCACTCGGAATAGCGGGAGGGCAAGCAATGAGCAGTTCTTC.

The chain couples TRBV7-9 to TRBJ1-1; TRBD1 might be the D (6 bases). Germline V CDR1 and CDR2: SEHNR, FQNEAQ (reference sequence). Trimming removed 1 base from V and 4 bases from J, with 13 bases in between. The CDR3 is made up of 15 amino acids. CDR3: CASSLGGGLTTEAFF. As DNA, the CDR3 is TGTGCCAGCAGCTTAGGAGGGGGACTTACCACTGAAGCTTTCTTT.

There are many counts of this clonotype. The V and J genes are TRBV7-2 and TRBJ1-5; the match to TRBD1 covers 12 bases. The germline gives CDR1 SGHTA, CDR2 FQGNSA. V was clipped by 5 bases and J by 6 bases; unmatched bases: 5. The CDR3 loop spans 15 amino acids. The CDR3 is CASSQGQGAGQPQHF. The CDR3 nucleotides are TGTGCCAGCAGCCAGGGACAGGGGGCAGGTCAGCCCCAGCATTTT. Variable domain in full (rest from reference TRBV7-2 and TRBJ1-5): GAGVSQSPSNKVTEKGKDVELRCDPISGHTALYWYRQSLGQGLEFLIYFQGNSAPDKSGLPSDRFSAERTGGSVSTLTIQRTQQEDSAVYLCASSQGQGAGQPQHFGDGTRLSIL.

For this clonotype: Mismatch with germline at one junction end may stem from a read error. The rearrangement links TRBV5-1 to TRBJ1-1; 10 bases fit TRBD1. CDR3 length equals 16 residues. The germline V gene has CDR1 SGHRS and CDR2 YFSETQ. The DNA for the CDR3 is TGCGCCAGCAGATTTCGGGGACAGGGGATGAACACTGAAGTTTTCTTT. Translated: CASRFRGQGMNTEVFF.

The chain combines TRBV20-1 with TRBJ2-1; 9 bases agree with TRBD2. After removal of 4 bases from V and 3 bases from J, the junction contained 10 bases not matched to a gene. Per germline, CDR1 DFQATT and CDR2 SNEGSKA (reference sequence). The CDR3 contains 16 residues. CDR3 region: CSAMGGASGNYNEQFF. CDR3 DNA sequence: TGCAGTGCTATGGGGGGGGCTAGCGGGAACTACAATGAGCAGTTCTTC.

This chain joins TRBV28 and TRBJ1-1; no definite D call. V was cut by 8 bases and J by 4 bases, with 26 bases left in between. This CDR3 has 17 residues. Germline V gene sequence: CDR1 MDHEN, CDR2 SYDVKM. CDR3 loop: CASFNLARSIRLTEAFF. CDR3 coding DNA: TGTGCCAGCTTTAACCTAGCTAGATCCATCCGCCTCACTGAAGCTTTCTTT.

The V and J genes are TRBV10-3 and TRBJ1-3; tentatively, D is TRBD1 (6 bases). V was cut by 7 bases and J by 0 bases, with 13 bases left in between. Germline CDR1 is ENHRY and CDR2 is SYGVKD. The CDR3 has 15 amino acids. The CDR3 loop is CAITQDSISGNTIYF. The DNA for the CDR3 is TGTGCCATCACTCAGGACAGCATCTCTGGAAACACCATATATTTT.

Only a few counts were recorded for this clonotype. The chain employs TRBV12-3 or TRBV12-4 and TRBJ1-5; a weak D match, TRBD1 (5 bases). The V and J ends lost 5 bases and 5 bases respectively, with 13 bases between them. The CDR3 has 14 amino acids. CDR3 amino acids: CASSRDPNYQPQHF. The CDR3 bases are TGTGCCAGCAGTAGGGACCCTAATTATCAGCCCCAGCATTTT.

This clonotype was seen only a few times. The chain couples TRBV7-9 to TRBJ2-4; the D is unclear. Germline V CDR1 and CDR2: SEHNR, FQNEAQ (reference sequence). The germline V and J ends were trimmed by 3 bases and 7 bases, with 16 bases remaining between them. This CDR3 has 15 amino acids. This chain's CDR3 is CASSFSLATVNIQYF. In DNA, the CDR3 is TGTGCCAGCAGCTTTAGTTTAGCTACAGTGAACATTCAGTACTTC.

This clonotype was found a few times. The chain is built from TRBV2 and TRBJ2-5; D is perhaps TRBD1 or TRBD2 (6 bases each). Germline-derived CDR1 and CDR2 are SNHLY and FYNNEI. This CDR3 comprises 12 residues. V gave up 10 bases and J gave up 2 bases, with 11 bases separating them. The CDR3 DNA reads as TGTGCCAACGGGGGCGGGCAAGAGACCCAGTACTTC. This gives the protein CANGGGQETQYF.

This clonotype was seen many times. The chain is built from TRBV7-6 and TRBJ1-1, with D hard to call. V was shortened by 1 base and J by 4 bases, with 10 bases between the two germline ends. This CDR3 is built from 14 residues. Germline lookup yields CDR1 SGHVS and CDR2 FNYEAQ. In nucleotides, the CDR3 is TGTGCCAGCAGCTTAGGCGGCCCCAGCACTGAAGCTTTCTTT. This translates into CASSLGGPSTEAFF. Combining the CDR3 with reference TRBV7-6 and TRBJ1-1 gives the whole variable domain GAGVSQSPRYKVTKRGQDVALRCDPISGHVSLYWYRQALGQGPEFLTYFNYEAQQDKSGLPNDRFSAERPEGSISTLTIQRTEQRDSAMYRCASSLGGPSTEAFFGQGTRLTVV.

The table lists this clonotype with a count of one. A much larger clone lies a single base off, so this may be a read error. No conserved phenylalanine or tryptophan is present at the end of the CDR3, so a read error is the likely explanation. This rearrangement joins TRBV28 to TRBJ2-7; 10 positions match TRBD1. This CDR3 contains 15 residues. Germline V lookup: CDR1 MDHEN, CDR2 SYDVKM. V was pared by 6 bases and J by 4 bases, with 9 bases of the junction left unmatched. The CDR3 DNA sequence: TGTGCCAGCAGACCCCCCGACAGGGGGCAGTACGAGCAGTACTGC. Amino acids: CASRPPDRGQYEQYC.

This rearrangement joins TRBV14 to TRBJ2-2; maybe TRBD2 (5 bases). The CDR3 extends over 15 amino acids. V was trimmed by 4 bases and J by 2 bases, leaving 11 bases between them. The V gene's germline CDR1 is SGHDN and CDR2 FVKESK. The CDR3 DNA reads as TGTGCCAGCAGCCGGTGGGAGACCAACACCGGGGAGCTGTTTTTT. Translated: CASSRWETNTGELFF. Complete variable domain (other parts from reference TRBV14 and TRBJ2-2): EAGVTQFPSHSVIEKGQTVTLRCDPISGHDNLYWYRRVMGKEIKFLLHFVKESKQDESGMPNNRFLAERTGGTYSTLKVQPAELEDSGVYFCASSRWETNTGELFFGEGSRLTVL.

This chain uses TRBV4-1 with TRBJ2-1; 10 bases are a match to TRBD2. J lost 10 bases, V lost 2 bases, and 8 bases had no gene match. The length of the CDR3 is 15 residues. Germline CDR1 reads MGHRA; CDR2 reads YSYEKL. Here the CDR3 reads CASSQMSGGAGEQFF. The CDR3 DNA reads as TGCGCCAGCAGCCAAATGAGCGGGGGGGCAGGGGAGCAGTTCTTC.

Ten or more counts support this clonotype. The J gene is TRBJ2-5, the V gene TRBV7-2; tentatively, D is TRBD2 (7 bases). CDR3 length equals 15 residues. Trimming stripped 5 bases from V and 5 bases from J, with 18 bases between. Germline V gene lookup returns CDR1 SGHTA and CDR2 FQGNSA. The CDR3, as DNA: TGTGCCAGCAGCCCCCAGGCGAGGGGGGGGGAGACCCAGTACTTC. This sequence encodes CASSPQARGGETQYF.

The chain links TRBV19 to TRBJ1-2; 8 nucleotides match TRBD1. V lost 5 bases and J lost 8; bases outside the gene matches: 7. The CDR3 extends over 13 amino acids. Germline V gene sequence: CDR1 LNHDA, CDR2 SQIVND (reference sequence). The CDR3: CASSLGQVLGYTF. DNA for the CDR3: TGTGCCAGTAGTCTGGGACAGGTCTTGGGCTACACCTTC.

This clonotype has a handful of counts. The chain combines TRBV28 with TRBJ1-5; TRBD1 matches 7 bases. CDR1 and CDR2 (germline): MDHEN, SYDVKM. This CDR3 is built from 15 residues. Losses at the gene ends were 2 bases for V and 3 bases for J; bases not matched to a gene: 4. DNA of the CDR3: TGTGCCAGCAGTTTAGACAGGGTTAACAATCAGCCCCAGCATTTT. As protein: CASSLDRVNNQPQHF.

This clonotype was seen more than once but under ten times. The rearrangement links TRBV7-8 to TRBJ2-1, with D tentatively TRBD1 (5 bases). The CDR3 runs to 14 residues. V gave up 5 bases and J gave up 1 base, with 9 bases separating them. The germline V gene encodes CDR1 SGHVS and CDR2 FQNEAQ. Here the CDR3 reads CASSPTESYNEQFF. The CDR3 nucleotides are TGTGCCAGCAGCCCGACAGAATCCTACAATGAGCAGTTCTTC.

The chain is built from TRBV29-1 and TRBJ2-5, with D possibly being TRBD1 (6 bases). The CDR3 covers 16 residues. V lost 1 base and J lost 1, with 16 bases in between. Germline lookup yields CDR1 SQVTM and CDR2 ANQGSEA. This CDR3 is CSVEGSVRGSQETQYF. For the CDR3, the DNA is TGCAGCGTTGAAGGAAGCGTCAGGGGATCCCAAGAGACCCAGTACTTC.